The 12 T cell receptor delta chains below come from one sample, sequenced in a study of gamma-delta chains in newborns, infants, children. TCRdb re-called clones from the reads via CATT. The data hold more than 1,100 delta-chain clones, with around 1.1% observed a single time. The specimen sequenced was blood. The receptors shown here come from a child in good health.

On this clone itself: This sequence is one base from a far larger clone and is likely a read error. The same CDR3 can be traced to other DNA sequences in this sample. CDR3 residues: CACDTVLGGQTWDTRQMFF. CDR3 coding DNA: TGTGCCTGTGACACCGTGCTGGGGGGCCAAACCTGGGACACCCGACAGATGTTTTTC. The chain carries TRDV2 and TRDJ3; 7 bases match TRDD3. From germline, CDR1 is GEAIGNYY and CDR2 EKD. This CDR3 region has 19 residues. Losses at the gene ends were 0 bases for V and 2 bases for J; bases not matched to a gene: 9.

The table lists this clone with a few counts. The protein recorded in TCRdb matches a much larger clone and deviates from this DNA's translation at residue 17, suggesting a read error; the protein here is obtained by translating the DNA. The V gene is TRDV2, the J gene TRDJ3, with 10 bases lining up with TRDD3. Germline V gene data show CDR1 as GEAIGNYY and CDR2 as EKD. This CDR3 is built from 19 residues. The CDR3 nucleotides are TGTGCCTGTGACACTAACTGGGGGATGAACTCCTGGGACACCCGACAGGTGTTTTTC. Translated: CACDTNWGMNSWDTRQVFF.

Only a few counts were recorded for this clone. This probably arose from a read error, given a far larger clone one base away. This sample also contains other DNA sequences that code for the same CDR3. The chain has TRDV2 and TRDJ1; D uncertain. The CDR3 has 20 amino acids. Germline-derived CDR1 and CDR2 are GEAIGNYY and EKD. The CDR3 bases are TGTGCCTGCGACACCGGCCCCCACGGCAAAGTACCCATCCACACCGATAAACTCATCTTT. It encodes CACDTGPHGKVPIHTDKLIF.

A word on this clone: The protein held in TCRdb is that of a much larger clone and does not match this DNA's translation at residue 5, likely because of a read error; the protein shown is translated from the DNA. The chain employs TRDV1 and TRDJ1, with D tentatively TRDD3 (9 bases). CDR1 is TSWWSYY and CDR2 is QGS in the germline V gene. This CDR3 spans 19 amino acids. CDR3 sequence reads: CALGKLFLLRLGDTDKLIF. CDR3 nucleotide sequence: TGTGCTCTTGGGAAACTCTTCCTACTACGGCTGGGGGATACCGATAAACTCATCTTT.

The sample holds a few counts of this clone. This DNA translates differently at residue 5 from the TCRdb protein, which is that of a much larger clone; a read error is likely, and the protein shown is the DNA's own translation. V is TRDV2 and J is TRDJ1; D is uncertain. The CDR3 consists of 15 residues. The V gene's germline CDR1 is GEAIGNYY and CDR2 EKD. Between the trimmed V and J ends, which lost 3 bases and 0 bases, there was a span of 13 bases. CDR3 bases: TGTGCCTGTGACGCCGTCGGGACCAACACCGATAAACTCATCTTT. Translating it yields CACDAVGTNTDKLIF.

Sample share makes this clone large. In nucleotides, the CDR3 is TGTGCCTGTGACTACACTGGGGGGACCGATAAACTCATCTTT. It yields the protein CACDYTGGTDKLIF. The genes are TRDV2 and TRDJ1, with 8 bases lining up with TRDD3. CDR1 and CDR2 from the germline V gene are GEAIGNYY and EKD. The ends lost 3 bases at V and 2 bases at J; junction bases unmatched: 4. CDR3 length equals 14 residues.

Remarks on this clone: A clone one base away is much larger, so this may be a read error. The genes are TRDV2 and TRDJ3, with TRDD3 matching 12 bases. Per germline, CDR1 GEAIGNYY and CDR2 EKD. The CDR3 length is 18 residues. Here the CDR3 reads CARDTGGYSSWDTRQMFF. DNA of the CDR3: TGTGCCCGTGACACTGGGGGATACAGCTCCTGGGACACCCGACAGATGTTTTTC.

Regarding this clone: It is likely a read error: a sequence one base away is far more abundant. This chain connects TRDV2 to TRDJ1; a weak D match, TRDD3 (6 bases). CDR1 and CDR2 from the germline V gene are GEAIGNYY and EKD. The CDR3 loop spans 21 amino acids. CDR3 residues: CARDTIPVGGPGIRESDKLIF. CDR3 in DNA: TGTGCCCGTGACACGATTCCGGTGGGCGGCCCGGGGATTAGGGAATCCGATAAACTCATCTTT.

Worth noting for this clone: This likely stems from a read error, as it lies one base from a far larger clone. DNA for the CDR3: TGTGCCTGTGACACCTTGTCGATTGGACTTCCTACCGAACTCCCTGGGGGATACACGTACGCCGATAAACTCATCTTT. As protein: CACDTLSIGLPTELPGGYTYADKLIF. This rearrangement joins TRDV2 to TRDJ1; 11 positions agree with TRDD3. The CDR3 is made up of 26 amino acids. The ends lost 0 bases at V and 3 bases at J; junction bases unmatched: 35. The germline gives CDR1 GEAIGNYY, CDR2 EKD.

A remark on this clone: This likely reflects a read error, since a far larger clone is one base away. Other DNA sequences within the sample encode an identical CDR3. The chain is built from TRDV2 and TRDJ1, with a possible D match to TRDD3 (10 bases). Trimming removed 4 bases from V and 0 bases from J, with 29 bases in between. From germline, CDR1 is GEAIGNYY and CDR2 EKD. The CDR3 covers 20 residues. For the CDR3, the DNA is TGTGCCTGTGATACCCTTCCTACTGGGGGATCGGGTCGGTACACCGATAAACTCATCTTT. Its protein product is CACDTLPTGGSGRYTDKLIF.

With regard to this clone: With a far larger clone one base away, a read error is the likely cause. The rearrangement uses TRDV2 and TRDJ1, with 9 bases aligning to TRDD3. V shed 1 base, J shed 3 bases, and the junction held 17 bases outside the gene matches. Germline V gene lookup returns CDR1 GEAIGNYY and CDR2 EKD. The CDR3 length is 19 residues. The CDR3 region is CACDTLTGGATSAADKLIF. The CDR3 nucleotides are TGTGCCTGTGACACTCTGACTGGGGGAGCCACGTCCGCCGCCGATAAACTCATCTTT.

This clone occurred a few times. The protein held in TCRdb is that of a much larger clone and does not match this DNA's translation at residue 16, likely because of a read error; the protein shown is translated from the DNA. The CDR3 DNA reads TGTGCCTGTGACATCCTGTCTTCCGAACCCATACTGGGGGACACCGGTAAACTCATCTTT. Its protein product is CACDILSSEPILGDTGKLIF. This chain links TRDV2 with TRDJ1, with 9 bases matching TRDD3. Germline V gives CDR1 GEAIGNYY, CDR2 EKD. The CDR3 spans 20 residues.